This T cell receptor (beta chain) is drawn from a study of T-cell reconstitution after alpha-beta-depleted transplantation in children. Regarding the study as a whole: T-cell counts and diversity were attributed mostly to newly produced T cells one year after transplant.

This clonotype has a single count. What it binds is not known. The junction does not match germline at one end; this may be a read error. Unique molecular identifiers featured in how the TCRbeta library was prepared. TCRdb reprocessed the PCR reads via MiXCR and lists one record per CDR3 protein. The sample contains 40,000 to 60,000 distinct CDR3 sequences, approximately 8.7% of which appear only once. Germline V gene sequence: CDR1 MNHEY, CDR2 SVGAGI. The CDR3 has 15 residues. This clonotype was sampled from a male patient between 2 and 10 years old who had a stem cell transplant for chronic granulomatous disease, so the T cells may come from the graft donor. The V gene is TRBV6-5, the J gene TRBJ2-1; 10 bases agree with TRBD2. The material sequenced was PBMCs, mostly from graft donor cells, taken 60 days after TCRalphabeta/CD19-depleted stem cell transplant. The CDR3 protein is CASSYEAGGPGERFF. The CDR3 region has the DNA TGTGCCAGCAGTTACGAAGCGGGAGGGCCCGGTGAGCGGTTCTTC.